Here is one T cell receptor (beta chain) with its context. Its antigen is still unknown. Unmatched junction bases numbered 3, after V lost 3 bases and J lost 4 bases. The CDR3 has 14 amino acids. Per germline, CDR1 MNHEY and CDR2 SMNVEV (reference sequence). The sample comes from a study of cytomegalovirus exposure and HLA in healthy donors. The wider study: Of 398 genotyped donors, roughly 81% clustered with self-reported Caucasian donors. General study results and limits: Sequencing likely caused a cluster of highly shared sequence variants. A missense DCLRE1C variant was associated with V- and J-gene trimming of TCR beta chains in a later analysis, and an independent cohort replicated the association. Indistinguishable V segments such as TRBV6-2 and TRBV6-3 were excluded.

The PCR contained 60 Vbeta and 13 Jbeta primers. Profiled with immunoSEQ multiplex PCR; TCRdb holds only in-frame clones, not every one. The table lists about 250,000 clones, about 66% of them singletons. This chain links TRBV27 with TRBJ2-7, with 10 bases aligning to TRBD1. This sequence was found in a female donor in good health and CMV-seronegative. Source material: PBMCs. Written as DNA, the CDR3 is TGTGCCAGCAGTTTTGGGACAGGGGTTTACGAGCAGTACTTC. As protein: CASSFGTGVYEQYF.